The sequence of this TCR beta chain was determined in a study of CDR3 diversity in severe acne. Germline CDR1 and CDR2: ENHRY and SYGVKD. Between the trimmed V and J ends, which lost 1 base and 8 bases, there was a span of 11 bases. This CDR3 spans 14 amino acids. TCRdb fed the PCR reads into MiXCR, producing one record per CDR3 protein. In the table there are about 84,000 distinct CDR3 sequences, 51% of which are singletons. The sample taken for sequencing was blood. The V call is TRBV10-3, the J call TRBJ2-2; no firm D call. The sequence came from a male donor in good health, without acne. The CDR3 sequence is CAISELGDPGELFF. The CDR3 DNA reads TGTGCCATCAGTGAGTTAGGAGATCCTGGGGAGCTGTTTTTT.